Listed below are T cell receptor beta chains from one sample, sequenced in a study of T cell repertoires in cytomegalovirus infection. MiXCR, applied by TCRdb to the reads, yields one record per CDR3 protein. Among 450,000 to 550,000 distinct CDR3 sequences, about 42% were seen once, and the ten largest hold just under 45%. Antigens of these TCRs are unknown. Here the sequenced sample was cultured PBMCs, taken from culture after CMV antigen stimulation. Receptors were obtained from a human donor in good health (CMV status not recorded). Some clones in this sample may be carry-over from other donors' samples. Each CDR3 is given with its conserved first and last residue. D genes are given only for firm matches. The size field is filled for only some rows; it gives once, few, many or a size class.

V	size	J	D	DNA	CDR3
TRBV7-6	many	TRBJ2-1	TRBD2	TGTGCCAGCTCCCTAGCGGCTTCGGGTGACCACAATGAGCAGTTCTTC	CASSLAASGDHNEQFF
TRBV28	.	TRBJ2-1	TRBD2	TGTGCCAGCAGTTTTGCGGGAGGTGAGCAGTTCTTC	CASSFAGGEQFF
TRBV19	.	TRBJ2-3	.	TGTGCCAGTACCCGAAGGGGGACAGATACGCAGTATTTT	CASTRRGTDTQYF
TRBV7-8	.	TRBJ2-2	TRBD2	TGTGCCAGCCGACACTTTGGGGAGCGGGGGGAGAACACCGGGGAGCTGTTTTTT	CASRHFGERGENTGELFF
TRBV7-2	many	TRBJ2-3	.	TGTGCCAGCAGCTCCCAGGTGGCAGGCACAGATACGCAGTATTTT	CASSSQVAGTDTQYF
TRBV7-9	few	TRBJ2-1	.	TGTGCCTCCGGGGGCAATGAGCAGTTCTTC	CASGGNEQFF
TRBV7-2	many	TRBJ1-3	TRBD1	TGTGCCAGCAGCTTTGGGACAGGGACTGGAAACACCATATATTTT	CASSFGTGTGNTIYF
TRBV10-3	.	TRBJ1-6	.	TGTGCCATCAGCCGAAAACAACTACAGGGAAACACCTATAATTCACCCCTCCACTTT	CAISRKQLQGNTYNSPLHF
TRBV7-2	few	TRBJ1-3	TRBD1	TGTGCCAGCAGCCCTAGCGTAGACAGGGCTGGAAACACCATATATTTT	CASSPSVDRAGNTIYF
TRBV6-2/TRBV6-3	.	TRBJ2-7	.	TGTGCCAGCAGCCCCTGGCAGGGCGCCTACGAGCAGTACTTC	CASSPWQGAYEQYF
TRBV28	many	TRBJ2-4	TRBD1	TGTGCCAGCAGTTCCCTGGACAGGCAGGGCATTCAGTACTTC	CASSSLDRQGIQYF
TRBV27	.	TRBJ2-1	TRBD2	TGTGCCAGCAGTGCCCGGGGGGGCAGGGGCTACAATGAGCAGTTCTTC	CASSARGGRGYNEQFF
TRBV27	few	TRBJ2-2	.	TGTGCCAGCAGTTTAGGGACTTCCTCGGAGCTGTTTTTT	CASSLGTSSELFF
TRBV7-9	many	TRBJ2-7	.	TGTGCCAGCAGCGGGACGACGAGTTCCTACGAGCAGTACTTC	CASSGTTSSYEQYF
TRBV7-2	.	TRBJ2-7	.	TGTGCCAGCAGCAAAGGAGGGACGTACAGTGAGCAGTACTTC	CASSKGGTYSEQYF
TRBV4-1	few	TRBJ1-5	.	TGCGCCAGCAGCCGCGCGGGGGGGCTGAGCAATCAGCCCCAGCATTTT	CASSRAGGLSNQPQHF